This T cell receptor (beta chain) derives from a study of blood T cell repertoires in COVID-19. Study details: The study drew acute and convalescent COVID-19 samples from the United States, Italy and Spain. In each case, the material was cDNA or gDNA derived from T cells, B-cell-depleted T cells, or PBMCs.

Original processing notes: Cell counts per sample came from amplifying reference gene primers. The method was immunoSEQ multiplex PCR; TCRdb's version includes in-frame clones alone and lacks a portion of them. V, J and clone size are those of that table, while D and trimming were read from the DNA. Among 210,000 or so clones listed, 90% were seen once. This clonotype originated in a man aged 50 to 59 with acute or convalescent COVID-19. What was sequenced was peripheral blood.

DNA for the CDR3: TGCGCCAGCAGCCACGCTACCGGGACTATAGGCGAGCAGTACTTC. Protein product: CASSHATGTIGEQYF. The genes are TRBV4-1 and TRBJ2-7, with TRBD2 matching 7 bases. Germline lookup yields CDR1 MGHRA and CDR2 YSYEKL. There are 15 residues in the CDR3. Trimming removed 3 bases from V and 6 bases from J; junction bases left unmatched: 11.